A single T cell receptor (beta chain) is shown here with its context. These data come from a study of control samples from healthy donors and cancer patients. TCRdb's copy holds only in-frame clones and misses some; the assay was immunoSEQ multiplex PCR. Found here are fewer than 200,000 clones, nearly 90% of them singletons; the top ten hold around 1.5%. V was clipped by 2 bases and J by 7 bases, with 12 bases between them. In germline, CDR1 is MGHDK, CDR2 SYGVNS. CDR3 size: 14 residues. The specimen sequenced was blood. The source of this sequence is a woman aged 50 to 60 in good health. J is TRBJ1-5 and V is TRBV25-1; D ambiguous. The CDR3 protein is CASSETGWSQPQHF. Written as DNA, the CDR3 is TGTGCCAGCAGTGAAACCGGGTGGAGCCAGCCCCAGCATTTT.